Below are 20 T cell receptor beta chains sequenced from a single sample in a study of T cell changes during pregnancy in multiple sclerosis. Clones were sequenced by immunoSEQ multiplex PCR, and TCRdb holds only the in-frame ones, with some missing. The data hold about 60,000 clones, with 92% observed a single time. The material was peripheral blood, obtained in the first trimester of pregnancy. Receptor source: a female donor with multiple sclerosis, enrolled in a pregnancy study.

The J gene is TRBJ2-5, the V gene TRBV29-1, with 9 nucleotides matching TRBD2. The V and J ends lost 6 bases and 2 bases, in that order; junction bases with no gene match: 7. Germline V gene data show CDR1 as SQVTM and CDR2 as ANQGSEA. The CDR3 totals 14 residues. The CDR3 spells CSVRVTSGQETQYF. For the CDR3, the DNA is TGCAGCGTCAGGGTGACTAGCGGACAAGAGACCCAGTACTTC.

The chain carries TRBV19 and TRBJ2-3; the match to TRBD1 covers 11 bases. Germline V CDR1 and CDR2: LNHDA, SQIVND (reference sequence). Trimming cost V 4 bases and J 2 bases; bases outside gene matches: 14. The CDR3 consists of 19 residues. The CDR3 protein is CASSRTGGAGGTTTDTQYF. The DNA of the CDR3 is TGTGCCAGTAGTAGGACAGGGGGCGCGGGAGGAACCACCACAGATACGCAGTATTTT.

The chain couples TRBV7-6 to TRBJ2-1; TRBD1 matches at 9 bases. The V gene's germline CDR1 is SGHVS and CDR2 FNYEAQ. The CDR3 is 15 amino acids. The V and J ends lost 7 bases and 4 bases, in that order; junction bases with no gene match: 8. The CDR3 DNA is TGTGCCAGCAACAACCGGGACAGGGCGTACAATGAGCAGTTCTTC. Translating gives CASNNRDRAYNEQFF. Full variable domain (remainder filled in from reference TRBV7-6 and TRBJ2-1): GAGVSQSPRYKVTKRGQDVALRCDPISGHVSLYWYRQALGQGPEFLTYFNYEAQQDKSGLPNDRFSAERPEGSISTLTIQRTEQRDSAMYRCASNNRDRAYNEQFFGPGTRLTVL.

V and J are TRBV2 and TRBJ2-5; perhaps TRBD1 as D (5 bases). The V end was cut by 6 bases, the J end by 2 bases, with 13 bases between. The CDR3 extends over 14 amino acids. CDR1 SNHLY and CDR2 FYNNEI come from the germline V gene. The CDR3 DNA is TGTGCCAGCAGAAAGACAGTCTCTCAAGAGACCCAGTACTTC. It encodes CASRKTVSQETQYF.

The chain has TRBV28 and TRBJ2-2; 11 bases agree with TRBD1. Per germline, CDR1 MDHEN and CDR2 SYDVKM. The CDR3 has 18 residues. J gave up 0 bases and V 6 bases, and 9 bases lay outside the gene matches. In DNA form, the CDR3 reads TGTGCCAGCAGCCCGCCGGGACAGGGGGTTTCGAACACCGGGGAGCTGTTTTTT. Its protein product is CASSPPGQGVSNTGELFF.

This clone appeared many times. The rearrangement uses TRBV5-1 and TRBJ1-1, with no clear D. This CDR3 region has 13 residues. With 1 base removed from V and 1 base from J, the gap between germline ends came to 5 bases. Looked up from germline, CDR1 is SGHRS and CDR2 is YFSETQ. The CDR3 nucleotides are TGCGCCAGCAGCTTGCTGGCGAACACTGAAGCTTTCTTT. Translating gives CASSLLANTEAFF.

The chain is built from TRBV18 and TRBJ1-2, with 7 nucleotides matching TRBD1. Germline assignment: CDR1 KGHSH and CDR2 LQKENI. This CDR3 contains 13 residues. Trimming removed 5 bases from V and 8 bases from J; junction bases left unmatched: 8. Here the CDR3 reads CASSTRDSEGYTF. DNA for the CDR3: TGTGCCAGCTCAACCCGGGACAGCGAGGGCTACACCTTC.

The J gene is TRBJ2-1, the V gene TRBV6-1; the match to TRBD2 covers 7 bases. Germline V lookup: CDR1 MNHNS, CDR2 SASEGT. V lost 8 bases, J lost 4 bases, and 11 bases stayed unmatched. CDR3 length equals 15 residues. DNA of the CDR3: TGTGCCAGCCCTCCCCTAGCGGAGAAGTACAATGAGCAGTTCTTC. This encodes CASPPLAEKYNEQFF.

V and J are TRBV14 and TRBJ2-7, with 8 bases matching TRBD1. Germline CDR1 reads SGHDN; CDR2 reads FVKESK. Trimming cost V 1 base and J 5 bases; bases outside gene matches: 7. The CDR3 loop spans 15 amino acids. The CDR3 loop reads CASSQGQGRRNEQYF. CDR3 nucleotide sequence: TGTGCCAGCAGCCAAGGACAGGGGCGCCGGAACGAGCAGTACTTC.

The chain links TRBV6-6 to TRBJ2-7, with a weak D call TRBD1 (6 bases). Trimming pared 2 bases from V and 3 bases from J, leaving 14 bases between. Per germline, CDR1 MNHNY and CDR2 SVGAGI (reference sequence). This CDR3 has 15 residues. CDR3 DNA: TGTGCCAGCAGTTACAGTCAGGGGCGATACTACGAGCAGTACTTC. The encoded protein is CASSYSQGRYYEQYF.

The table lists this clone with a count of one. This chain connects TRBV12-5 to TRBJ2-3; 11 positions agree with TRBD2. The CDR3 is 18 residues long. From germline, CDR1 is LGHNT and CDR2 FRNRAP. Trimming at V came to 1 base and at J to 0 bases, leaving 6 bases not matched to a gene. The CDR3 region is CASGLGLAGTISTDTQYF. CDR3 sequence (DNA): TGTGCTAGTGGTTTGGGACTAGCGGGAACTATTAGCACAGATACGCAGTATTTT. Full variable domain (remainder filled in from reference TRBV12-5 and TRBJ2-3): DARVTQTPRHKVTEMGQEVTMRCQPILGHNTVFWYRQTMMQGLELLAYFRNRAPLDDSGMPKDRFSAEMPDATLATLKIQPSEPRDSAVYFCASGLGLAGTISTDTQYFGPGTRLTVL.

There are a few counts of this clone. This rearrangement joins TRBV28 to TRBJ1-5, with TRBD1 as a possible D gene (6 bases). Between the trimmed V and J ends, which lost 8 bases and 0 bases, there was a span of 8 bases. Germline V lookup: CDR1 MDHEN, CDR2 SYDVKM. CDR3 length: 13 amino acids. The CDR3 reads CASWTVSNQPQHF. The CDR3 coding sequence is TGTGCCAGCTGGACAGTTAGCAATCAGCCCCAGCATTTT. The full variable domain, with the rest looked up from reference TRBV28 and TRBJ1-5, is DVKVTQSSRYLVKRTGEKVFLECVQDMDHENMFWYRQDPGLGLRLIYFSYDVKMKEKGDIPEGYSVSREKKERFSLILESASTNQTSMYLCASWTVSNQPQHFGDGTRLSIL.

This chain links TRBV5-8 with TRBJ2-5, with 10 bases matching TRBD1. The CDR3 extends over 16 amino acids. Germline V gives CDR1 SGHTS, CDR2 YDEGEE. Losses at the gene ends were 6 bases for V and 3 bases for J; bases not matched to a gene: 11. The DNA of the CDR3 is TGTGCCAGCACCCCTTACTGGACAGGGGGTAAAGAGACCCAGTACTTC. As protein: CASTPYWTGGKETQYF.

This clone was seen just once. This sequence joins TRBV5-6 and TRBJ2-3; perhaps TRBD1 as D (6 bases). The CDR3 contains 14 residues. Germline V lookup: CDR1 SGHDT, CDR2 YYEEEE. V dropped 0 bases and J dropped 1 base, with 6 bases sitting between them. The CDR3 protein is CASSLGTGTDTQYF. The CDR3 region has the DNA TGTGCCAGCAGCTTGGGGACAGGCACAGATACGCAGTATTTT.

CDR3 sequence (DNA): TGTGCCAGCAACGACAGGAAGAATGAAAAACTGTTTTTT. This encodes CASNDRKNEKLFF. The chain employs TRBV11-3 and TRBJ1-4; tentatively, D is TRBD1 (6 bases). Germline V gene sequence: CDR1 SGHNT, CDR2 YENEEA. V lost 7 bases to trimming and J lost 5 bases, with 11 bases between them. CDR3 length equals 13 residues.

A single count supports this clone. The rearrangement uses TRBV27 and TRBJ1-5; unclear D gene. With 2 bases removed from V and 2 bases from J, the gap between germline ends came to 10 bases. Germline V gene lookup returns CDR1 MNHEY and CDR2 SMNVEV (reference sequence). This CDR3 region has 15 residues. The DNA of the CDR3 is TGTGCCAGCAGTTTACGGGGAACTGGCAATCAGCCCCAGCATTTT. It encodes CASSLRGTGNQPQHF.

V and J are TRBV18 and TRBJ1-1; no clear D. The CDR3 is 13 residues long. V shed 2 bases and J shed 2 bases, with 6 bases lying between them. Germline values: CDR1 KGHSH, CDR2 LQKENI. Here the CDR3 reads CASSPDINTEAFF. CDR3 coding DNA: TGTGCCAGCTCACCAGACATAAACACTGAAGCTTTCTTT. The full variable domain, rest sourced from reference TRBV18 and TRBJ1-1, is NAGVMQNPRHLVRRRGQEARLRCSPMKGHSHVYWYRQLPEEGLKFMVYLQKENIIDESGMPKERFSAEFPKEGPSILRIQQVVRGDSAAYFCASSPDINTEAFFGQGTRLTVV.

The chain has TRBV7-2 and TRBJ2-3; D remains unclear. CDR1 is SGHTA and CDR2 is FQGNSA in the germline V gene. V was trimmed by 4 bases and J by 6 bases, leaving 5 bases between them. The CDR3 loop spans 11 amino acids. In nucleotides, the CDR3 is TGTGCCAGCAGCTCCCAGGATACGCAGTATTTT. Translation gives CASSSQDTQYF.

The chain recombines TRBV9 with TRBJ1-3, with D maybe TRBD1 (5 bases). V was trimmed by 5 bases and J by 2 bases, leaving 17 bases between them. This CDR3 spans 16 amino acids. Germline-derived CDR1 and CDR2 are SGDLS and YYNGEE. In DNA, the CDR3 is TGTGCCAGCAGTGGGGGGTCCAGGTTTGCTGGAAACACCATATATTTT. Its protein product is CASSGGSRFAGNTIYF.

Written as DNA, the CDR3 is TGTGCCAGCAGCTTACAATCTAGCGGGATATCTGGTGAGCAGTTCTTC. The encoded protein is CASSLQSSGISGEQFF. The V call is TRBV7-3, the J call TRBJ2-1, with 9 bases that match TRBD2. The V gene's germline CDR1 is SGHTA and CDR2 FQGTGA. The V gene end was trimmed by 2 bases and the J gene end by 9 bases; junction bases not matched to a gene: 11. The CDR3 runs to 16 residues.